Shown below are 17 T cell receptor beta chains from a single sample sequenced in a study of blood T cell repertoires in COVID-19. Generated by immunoSEQ multiplex PCR, the TCRdb table keeps only in-frame clones and is missing some. The data show over 120,000 clones, more than 75% seen once. Sequenced material: peripheral blood. All receptors come from a human donor with acute or convalescent COVID-19. The donor label of this sample is uncertain.

The CDR3 DNA reads as TGCGCCAGCAGCCAAGAAAAAACCAGGGAATTCTATGGCTACACCTTC. Translating it yields CASSQEKTREFYGYTF. The chain is built from TRBV4-1 and TRBJ1-2, with D tentatively TRBD1 (5 bases). The CDR3 is 16 amino acids. CDR1 and CDR2 (germline): MGHRA, YSYEKL. With 0 bases removed from V and 4 bases from J, the gap between germline ends came to 15 bases.

V and J are TRBV6-5 and TRBJ1-2; no clear D. The germline V and J ends were trimmed by 5 bases and 0 bases, with 10 bases remaining between them. Germline CDR1 and CDR2: MNHEY and SVGAGI. The CDR3 is made up of 14 amino acids. The CDR3 reads CASSRTGANYGYTF. DNA of the CDR3: TGTGCCAGCAGTCGGACGGGAGCTAACTATGGCTACACCTTC.

V is TRBV2 and J is TRBJ1-5; D possibly corresponds to TRBD1 (5 bases). The germline V gene has CDR1 SNHLY and CDR2 FYNNEI. The CDR3 spans 15 residues. V lost 7 bases and J lost 4, with 17 bases in between. CDR3 sequence: CASTEGAGPNQPQHF. The CDR3 DNA reads as TGTGCCAGCACCGAAGGTGCAGGGCCAAATCAGCCCCAGCATTTT.

The rearrangement uses TRBV11-2 and TRBJ2-7; 10 bases match TRBD1. Germline CDR1 reads SGHAT; CDR2 reads FQNNGV. The CDR3 spans 17 residues. The junction had 12 bases not matched to a gene; V was cut back by 5 bases and J by 2 bases. This CDR3 reads CASSAAPGTGVAYEQYF. Here the CDR3 DNA reads TGTGCCAGCAGCGCCGCGCCCGGGACAGGGGTCGCCTACGAGCAGTACTTC.

The rearrangement links TRBV24-1 to TRBJ1-2; 7 bases are a match to TRBD1. Germline CDR1 KGHDR, CDR2 SFDVKD. V dropped 5 bases and J dropped 5; count of bases not matched to a gene: 7. CDR3 length equals 14 residues. In DNA, the CDR3 is TGTGCCACCAGTGCGGGACAGTTTGAGTATGGCTACACCTTC. It yields the protein CATSAGQFEYGYTF.

The chain combines TRBV18 with TRBJ2-2, with D possibly TRBD2 on 6 matching bases. Trimming removed 2 bases at V and 7 bases at J, with 14 bases between. The CDR3 loop spans 15 amino acids. Germline values: CDR1 KGHSH, CDR2 LQKENI. CDR3 in amino acids: CASSPNDEAGGELFF. The CDR3 nucleotides read TGTGCCAGCTCACCAAACGACGAAGCGGGCGGGGAGCTGTTTTTT.

This clone was counted a single time. This chain links TRBV30 with TRBJ2-7; 7 nucleotides match TRBD2. Germline V gene data show CDR1 as GTSNPN and CDR2 as SVGIG (reference sequence). With V trimmed by 5 bases and J by 5 bases, 9 bases remained unmatched. The length of the CDR3 is 13 residues. CDR3 protein: CAWDKREENEQYV. The CDR3 nucleotides read TGTGCCTGGGACAAGCGGGAAGAGAACGAGCAGTACGTC.

This clone was seen just once. This chain joins TRBV12-5 and TRBJ2-1; 11 positions match TRBD2. V lost 1 base, J lost 4 bases, and 0 bases stayed unmatched. This CDR3 has 15 residues. Germline assignment: CDR1 LGHNT and CDR2 FRNRAP. CDR3 sequence reads: CASGLASGGYNEQFF. In DNA form, the CDR3 reads TGTGCTAGTGGTTTGGCTAGCGGGGGGTACAATGAGCAGTTCTTC.

This clone occurred a few times. The V gene is TRBV20-1, the J gene TRBJ2-6; maybe TRBD2 (5 bases). V dropped 3 bases and J dropped 3 bases, with 15 bases sitting between them. The CDR3 has 16 amino acids. The germline CDR1 and CDR2 sequences are DFQATT and SNEGSKA (reference sequence). The CDR3 spells CSASRSAGDGANVLTF. The CDR3 DNA is TGCAGTGCTAGTCGGTCGGCGGGTGATGGGGCCAACGTCCTGACTTTC.

J is TRBJ2-5 and V is TRBV5-1; TRBD2 agrees at 10 bases. V dropped 6 bases and J dropped 9; count of bases not matched to a gene: 17. There are 16 residues in the CDR3. The V gene's germline CDR1 is SGHRS and CDR2 YFSETQ. This CDR3 is CASTENYSAGGAPQYF. The CDR3 nucleotides read TGCGCCAGCACCGAAAACTATTCAGCGGGGGGGGCCCCCCAGTACTTC.

The chain links TRBV5-4 to TRBJ1-2; 7 bases align to TRBD1. This CDR3 is 15 amino acids long. The germline V gene encodes CDR1 SGHNT and CDR2 YYREEE (reference sequence). V shed 6 bases, J shed 2 bases, and the junction held 10 bases outside the gene matches. CDR3 residues: CASTLGAGQNYGYTF. In DNA form, the CDR3 reads TGTGCCAGCACCCTAGGCGCGGGACAGAACTATGGCTACACCTTC.

The chain has TRBV5-1 and TRBJ2-5; D perhaps matches TRBD1 (6 bases). The ends were cut back, 4 bases at V and 1 base at J, with 11 bases in the middle. The CDR3 spans 14 residues. Germline V gene lookup returns CDR1 SGHRS and CDR2 YFSETQ. DNA of the CDR3: TGCGCCAGCAGCGTACAGGGAGCCCAAGAGACCCAGTACTTC. This translates into CASSVQGAQETQYF. The complete variable domain, with remaining parts taken from reference TRBV5-1 and TRBJ2-5, reads KAGVTQTPRYLIKTRGQQVTLSCSPISGHRSVSWYQQTPGQGLQFLFEYFSETQRNKGNFPGRFSGRQFSNSRSEMNVSTLELGDSALYLCASSVQGAQETQYFGPGTRLLVL.

V usage is TRBV7-2 and J usage is TRBJ1-2, with 10 bases lining up with TRBD1. Germline lookup yields CDR1 SGHTA and CDR2 FQGNSA. V lost 5 bases, J lost 6 bases, and 9 bases stayed unmatched. The CDR3 extends over 15 amino acids. CDR3 residues: CASSLNAGTGDGYTF. The CDR3 region has the DNA TGTGCCAGCAGCCTCAACGCCGGGACAGGGGATGGCTACACCTTC. Full variable domain (rest looked up from reference TRBV7-2 and TRBJ1-2): GAGVSQSPSNKVTEKGKDVELRCDPISGHTALYWYRQSLGQGLEFLIYFQGNSAPDKSGLPSDRFSAERTGGSVSTLTIQRTQQEDSAVYLCASSLNAGTGDGYTFGSGTRLTVV.

The chain joins TRBV10-3 to TRBJ1-5; D is perhaps TRBD1 (6 bases). CDR1 and CDR2 from the germline V gene are ENHRY and SYGVKD. The CDR3 loop spans 14 amino acids. V lost 10 bases, J lost 2 bases, and 15 bases lay in between. The DNA for the CDR3 is TGTGCCACCCTGGGGGCCAGGGGCAATCAGCCCCAGCATTTT. Its protein is CATLGARGNQPQHF.

This rearrangement joins TRBV6-1 to TRBJ2-2, with a possible D match to TRBD1 (5 bases). V lost 2 bases to trimming and J lost 0 bases, with 16 bases between them. Germline CDR1 reads MNHNS; CDR2 reads SASEGT. The CDR3 has 18 amino acids. Here the CDR3 DNA reads TGTGCCAGCAGTGAATTGTTCATCACAGGTTCGAACACCGGGGAGCTGTTTTTT. The encoded protein is CASSELFITGSNTGELFF.

The rearrangement joins TRBV2 to TRBJ1-2, with D maybe TRBD1 (6 bases). The V gene's germline CDR1 is SNHLY and CDR2 FYNNEI. The ends were cut back, 7 bases at V and 4 bases at J, with 13 bases in the middle. The CDR3 consists of 13 residues. This CDR3 reads CASNIQGAYGYTF. The CDR3 DNA follows: TGTGCCAGCAACATACAGGGAGCCTATGGCTACACCTTC. The full variable domain, rest sourced from reference TRBV2 and TRBJ1-2, is EPEVTQTPSHQVTQMGQEVILRCVPISNHLYFYWYRQILGQKVEFLVSFYNNEISEKSEIFDDQFSVERPDGSNFTLKIRSTKLEDSAMYFCASNIQGAYGYTFGSGTRLTVV.

This clone came up a few times. J is TRBJ1-1 and V is TRBV10-3, with 9 nucleotides matching TRBD1. Germline V lookup: CDR1 ENHRY, CDR2 SYGVKD. J gave up 4 bases and V 2 bases, and 8 bases lay outside the gene matches. This CDR3 comprises 16 residues. The DNA of the CDR3 is TGTGCCATCAGTGAGAAGACAGGGGGAGGAGTCACTGAAGCTTTCTTT. Its protein product is CAISEKTGGGVTEAFF.